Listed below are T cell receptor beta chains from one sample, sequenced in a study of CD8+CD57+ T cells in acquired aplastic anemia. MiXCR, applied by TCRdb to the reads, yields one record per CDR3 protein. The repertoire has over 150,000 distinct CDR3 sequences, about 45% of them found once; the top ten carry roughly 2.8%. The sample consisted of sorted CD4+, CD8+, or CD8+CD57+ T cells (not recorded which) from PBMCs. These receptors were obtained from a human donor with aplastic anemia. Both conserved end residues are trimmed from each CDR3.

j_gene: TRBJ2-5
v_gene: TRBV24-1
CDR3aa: ATGPTSGGKETQY

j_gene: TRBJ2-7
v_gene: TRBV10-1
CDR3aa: AVSPRWYEQY

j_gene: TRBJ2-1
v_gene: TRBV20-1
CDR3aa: SARGTSGYNEQF

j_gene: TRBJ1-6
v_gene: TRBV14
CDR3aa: ASSQGSGEESPLH

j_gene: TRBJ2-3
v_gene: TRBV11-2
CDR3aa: ASSPGGGVDTQY

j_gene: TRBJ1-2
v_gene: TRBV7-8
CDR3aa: ASSLNHQGAYGYT

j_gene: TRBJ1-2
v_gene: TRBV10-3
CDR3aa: AISESKGQGPNYGYT

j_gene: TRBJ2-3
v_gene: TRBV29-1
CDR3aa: SVDAGGGTDTQY

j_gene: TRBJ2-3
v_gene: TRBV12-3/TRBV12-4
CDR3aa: ASSLLLKDTQY

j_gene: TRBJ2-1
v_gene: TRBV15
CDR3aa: ATSRTPGRDSLNEQF

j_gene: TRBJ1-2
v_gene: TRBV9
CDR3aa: ASSPLLDRGYGYT

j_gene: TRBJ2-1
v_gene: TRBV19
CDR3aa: ASKGLAGERPNEQF

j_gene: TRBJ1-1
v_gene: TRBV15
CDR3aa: ATSSPDMGRNTEAF

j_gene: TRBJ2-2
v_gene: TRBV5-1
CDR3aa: ASSLDNTGELF

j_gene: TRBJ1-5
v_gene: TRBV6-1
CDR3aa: ASILDPNQPQH

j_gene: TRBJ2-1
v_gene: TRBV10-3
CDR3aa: AISSSGSSNEQF

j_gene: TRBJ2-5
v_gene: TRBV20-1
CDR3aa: SASSPSGRGETQY

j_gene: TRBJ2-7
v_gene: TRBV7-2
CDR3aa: ASSSGSGLTYEQY

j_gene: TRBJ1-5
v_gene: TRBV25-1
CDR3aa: ASSDGPSSPNQPQH

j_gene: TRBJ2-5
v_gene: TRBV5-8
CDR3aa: ASSLTSGDQETQY

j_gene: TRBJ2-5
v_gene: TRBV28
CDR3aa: ASTPHKARETQY

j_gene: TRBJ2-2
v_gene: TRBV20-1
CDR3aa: SAGELF

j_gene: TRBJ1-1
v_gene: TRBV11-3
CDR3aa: ASSPRVGDGAF

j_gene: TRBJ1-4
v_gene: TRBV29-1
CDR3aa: SVEGRGTDEKLF

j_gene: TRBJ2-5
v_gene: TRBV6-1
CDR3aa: ASSRTSGRGETQY

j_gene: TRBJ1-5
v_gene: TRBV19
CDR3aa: ASTKVGHNQPQH

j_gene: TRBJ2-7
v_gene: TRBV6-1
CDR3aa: ASSEAHGSASYEQY

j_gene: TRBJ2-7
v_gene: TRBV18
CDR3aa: ASSPGAGTYEQY

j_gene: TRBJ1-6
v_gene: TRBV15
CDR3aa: ATSRVRGDLPLH

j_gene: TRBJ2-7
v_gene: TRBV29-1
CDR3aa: SVAGQGAPYEQY

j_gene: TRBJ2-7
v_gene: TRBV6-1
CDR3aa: ASSPPGIIHEQY

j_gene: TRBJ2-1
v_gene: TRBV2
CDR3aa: ASSVGPGSSYNEQF

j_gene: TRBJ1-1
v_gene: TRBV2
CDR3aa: ATTLVENTEAF

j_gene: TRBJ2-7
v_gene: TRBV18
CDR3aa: ASSPNQFYEQY

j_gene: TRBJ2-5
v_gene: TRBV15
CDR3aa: ATSPDGVVVKTQY

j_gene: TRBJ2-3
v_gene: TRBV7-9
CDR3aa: ASSLQGPTDTQY

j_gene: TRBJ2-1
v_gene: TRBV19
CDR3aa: ASGRSEQF

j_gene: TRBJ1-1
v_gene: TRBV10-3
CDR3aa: AIAGQGTNTEAF

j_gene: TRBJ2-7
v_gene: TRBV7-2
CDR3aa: ASSSDGRLSYEQY

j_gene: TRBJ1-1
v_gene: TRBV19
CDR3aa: ASSQQPRSEAF

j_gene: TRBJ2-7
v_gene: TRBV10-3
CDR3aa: AILSSSRARKGYEQY

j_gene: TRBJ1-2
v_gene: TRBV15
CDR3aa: ATSRAEGGTIGYT

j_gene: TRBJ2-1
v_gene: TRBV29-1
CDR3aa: SVPRTIPNEQF

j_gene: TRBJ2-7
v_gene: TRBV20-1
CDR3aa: SARAASGFSYEQY

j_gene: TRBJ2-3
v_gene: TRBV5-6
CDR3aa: ASSFDDTQY

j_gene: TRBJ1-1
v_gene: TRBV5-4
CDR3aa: ASSWGGITDLTGAF

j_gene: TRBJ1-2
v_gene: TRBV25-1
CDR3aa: ASSVQGTYGYT

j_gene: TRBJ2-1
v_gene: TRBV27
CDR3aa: ASTSGGTYNEQF

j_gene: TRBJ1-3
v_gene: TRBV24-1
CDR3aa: ATSERNTIY

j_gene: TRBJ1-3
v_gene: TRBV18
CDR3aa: ASSPGTVSGNTIY

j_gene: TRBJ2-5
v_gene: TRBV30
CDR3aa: AWSVSAGARETQY

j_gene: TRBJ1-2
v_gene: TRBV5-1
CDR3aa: ASSITGDGYT

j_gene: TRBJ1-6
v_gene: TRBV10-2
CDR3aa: ASGSPLH

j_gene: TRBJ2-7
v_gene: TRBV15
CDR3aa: ATSGTSYEQY

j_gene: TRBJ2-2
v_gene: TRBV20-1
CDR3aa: SARGSGAYTGELF

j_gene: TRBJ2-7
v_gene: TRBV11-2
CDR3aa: ASSLYLTGTAT

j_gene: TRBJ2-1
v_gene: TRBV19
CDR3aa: ASSTRAGGVYNEQF